This T cell receptor (beta chain) was observed in a study of T cells expressing NK-cell markers. Study-wide findings and caveats: Several of the donors carried dominant NKG2C+ clonotypes that took up about 1.0-7.5% of their CD8+ T cells.

Of note for this clonotype: The antigen remains unidentified.

Germline V gene sequence: CDR1 SGDLS, CDR2 YYNGEE. The CDR3 is 15 residues long. TCR beta libraries carry UMIs added by 5'RACE template switching. Using the 5' RACE reads, TCRdb records one entry per CDR3 protein without DNA. This sample lists fewer than 550,000 distinct CDR3 sequences; its ten largest clones have 1.4% to 1.5%. The TCR comes from a woman aged 45-65 years in good health. The chain combines TRBV9 with TRBJ2-2. Sequenced: blood T cells: a sorted CD56 or NKG2C T cell subset, CD4+ or CD8+ T cells, or bulk PBMC T cells (not recorded which). This chain's CDR3 is CASSDPGVNTGELFF.